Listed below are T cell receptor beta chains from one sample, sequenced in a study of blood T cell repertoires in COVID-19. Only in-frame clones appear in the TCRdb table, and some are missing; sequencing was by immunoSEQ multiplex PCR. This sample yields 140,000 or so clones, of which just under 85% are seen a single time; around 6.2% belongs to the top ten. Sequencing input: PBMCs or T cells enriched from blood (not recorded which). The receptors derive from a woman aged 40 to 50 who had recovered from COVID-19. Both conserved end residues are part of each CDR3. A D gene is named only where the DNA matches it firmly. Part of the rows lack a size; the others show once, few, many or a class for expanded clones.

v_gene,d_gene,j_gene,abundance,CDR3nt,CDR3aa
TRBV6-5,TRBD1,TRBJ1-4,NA,TGTGCCAGCTCGGGACAGGGTTTGACTAATGAAAAACTGTTTTTT,CASSGQGLTNEKLFF
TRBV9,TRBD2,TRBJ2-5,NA,TGTGCCAGCAGCTTCGGGACTAGCGGGGAACCGGAGACCCAGTACTTC,CASSFGTSGEPETQYF
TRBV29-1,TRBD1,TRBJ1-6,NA,TGCAGCGCGCGACAGGGGAATTCACCCCTCCACTTT,CSARQGNSPLHF
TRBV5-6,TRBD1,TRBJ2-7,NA,TGTGCCAGCAGGATTACCGGGACAGGCTACGAGCAGTACTTC,CASRITGTGYEQYF
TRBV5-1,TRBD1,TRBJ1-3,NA,TGCGCCAGCAGCTCGGACAGGGAGGGCACCATATATTTT,CASSSDREGTIYF
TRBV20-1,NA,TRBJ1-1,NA,TGCAGTGCTAGTTACCACGGGGGTTTGAGCACTGAAGCTTTCTTT,CSASYHGGLSTEAFF
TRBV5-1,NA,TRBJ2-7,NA,TGCGCCAGCAGCAGCTACAGGGTTTCATCCTACGAGCAGTACTTC,CASSSYRVSSYEQYF
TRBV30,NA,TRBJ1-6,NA,TGTGCCTGGAGTCTAGGGGGACGTAGGGATTCACCCCTCCACTTT,CAWSLGGRRDSPLHF
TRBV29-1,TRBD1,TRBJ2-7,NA,TGCAGCGTACTCAGGACCGGGACAGCATCCTACGAGCAGTACTTC,CSVLRTGTASYEQYF
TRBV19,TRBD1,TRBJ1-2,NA,TGTGCCAGTAGTATGGGACAGATTTCTAACTATGGCTACACCTTC,CASSMGQISNYGYTF
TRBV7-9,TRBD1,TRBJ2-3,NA,TGTGCCAGCAGCTTAGTCGGGACAGAGCCCGCAGATACGCAGTATTTT,CASSLVGTEPADTQYF
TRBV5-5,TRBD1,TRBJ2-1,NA,TGTGCCAGCAGCTTGGGGACAGGTCACAATGAGCAGTTCTTC,CASSLGTGHNEQFF
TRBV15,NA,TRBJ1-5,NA,TGTGCCACCAGCAGCGACAGGTGGGGTGATCAGCCCCAGCATTTT,CATSSDRWGDQPQHF
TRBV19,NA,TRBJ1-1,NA,TGTGCCAGTAGTATATGGAGGGGAACTGAAGCTTTCTTT,CASSIWRGTEAFF
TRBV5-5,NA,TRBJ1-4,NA,TGTGCCAGCAGCGCACAGGGTGCAACTAATGAAAAACTGTTTTTT,CASSAQGATNEKLFF
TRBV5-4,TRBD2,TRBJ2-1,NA,TGTGCCAGCAGCTTCAGGACTAGCGGGAGTCGCTACAATGAGCAGTTCTTC,CASSFRTSGSRYNEQFF
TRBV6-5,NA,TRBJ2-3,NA,TGTGCCAGCAGTTGGCAGGGGAGCACAGATACGCAGTATTTT,CASSWQGSTDTQYF
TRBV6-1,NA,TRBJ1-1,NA,TGTGCCAGCAGTGAAGCGCTTGTGGGAGTCCTGGGGAGGTCCACTGAAGCTTTCTTT,CASSEALVGVLGRSTEAFF
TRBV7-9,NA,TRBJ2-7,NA,TGTGCCAGCAGCCAACCAGGGACTTCCCATGAGCAGTACTTC,CASSQPGTSHEQYF
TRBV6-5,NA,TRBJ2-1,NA,TGTGCCAGCAGTCCTTACTACAATGAGCAGTTCTTC,CASSPYYNEQFF
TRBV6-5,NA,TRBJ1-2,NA,TGTGCCAGCAGTTACTCTTCCGAGGGTGGCTACACCTTC,CASSYSSEGGYTF
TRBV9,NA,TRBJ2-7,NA,TGTGCCAGCAGCCCACAGGGTATGTCCTACGAGCAGTACTTC,CASSPQGMSYEQYF
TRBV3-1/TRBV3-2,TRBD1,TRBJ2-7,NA,TGTGCCAGCGCCCGGGACAGGGTCTCCTACGAGCAGTACTTC,CASARDRVSYEQYF
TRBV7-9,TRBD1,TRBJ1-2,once,TGTGCCAGCAGCCCCCCTTGGGGTTTGACAGGGGGCCTTTCAGAACCCATCTTCTTC,CASSPPWGLTGGLSEPIFF
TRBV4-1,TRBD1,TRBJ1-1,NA,TGCGCCAGCAGCCCCGGACAGGGAGGCAACACTGAAGCTTTCTTT,CASSPGQGGNTEAFF
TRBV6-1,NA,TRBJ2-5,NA,TGTGCCAGCAGTGAATGGGGTGGGGCAGAGACCCAGTACTTC,CASSEWGGAETQYF
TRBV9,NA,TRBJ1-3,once,TGTGCCAGCAGCGCCACGGGGGGCGCTGGAAACACCATATATTTT,CASSATGGAGNTIYF
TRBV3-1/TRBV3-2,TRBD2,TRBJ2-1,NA,TGTGCCAGCAGCCCCGGCGCCGCGGGAGGGCGTAGTGAGCAGTTCTTC,CASSPGAAGGRSEQFF
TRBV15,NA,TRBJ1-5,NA,TGTGCCACCAGCAGAGATCAGGACAATCAGCCCCAGCATTTT,CATSRDQDNQPQHF
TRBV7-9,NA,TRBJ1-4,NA,TGTGCCAGCAGCCCAGGACAGCTGAATGAAAAACTGTTTTTT,CASSPGQLNEKLFF